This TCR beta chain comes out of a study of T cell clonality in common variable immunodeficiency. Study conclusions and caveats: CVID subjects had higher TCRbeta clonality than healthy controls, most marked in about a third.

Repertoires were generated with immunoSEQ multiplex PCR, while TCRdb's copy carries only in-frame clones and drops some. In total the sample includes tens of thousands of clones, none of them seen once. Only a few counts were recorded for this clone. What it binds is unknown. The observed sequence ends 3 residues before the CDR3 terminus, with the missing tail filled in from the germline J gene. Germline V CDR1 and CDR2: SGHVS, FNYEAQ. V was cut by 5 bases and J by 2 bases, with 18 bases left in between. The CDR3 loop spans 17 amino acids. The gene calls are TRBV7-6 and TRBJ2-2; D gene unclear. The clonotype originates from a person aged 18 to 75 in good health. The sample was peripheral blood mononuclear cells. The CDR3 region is CASSPPQPRVNTGELFF. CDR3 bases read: TGTGCCAGCAGCCCCCCTCAGCCTCGGGTAAACACCGGGGAG.